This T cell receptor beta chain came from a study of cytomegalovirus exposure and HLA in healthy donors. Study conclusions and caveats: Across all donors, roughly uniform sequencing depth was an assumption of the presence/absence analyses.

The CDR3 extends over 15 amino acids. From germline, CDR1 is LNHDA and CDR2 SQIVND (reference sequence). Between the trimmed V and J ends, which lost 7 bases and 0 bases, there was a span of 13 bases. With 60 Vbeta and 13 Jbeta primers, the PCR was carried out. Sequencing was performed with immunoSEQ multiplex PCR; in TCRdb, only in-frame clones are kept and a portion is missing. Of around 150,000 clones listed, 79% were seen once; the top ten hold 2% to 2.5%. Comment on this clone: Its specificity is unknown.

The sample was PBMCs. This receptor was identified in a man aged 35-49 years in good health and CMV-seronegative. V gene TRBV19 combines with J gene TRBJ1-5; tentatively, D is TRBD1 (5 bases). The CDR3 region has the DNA TGTGCCAGTAACCCAACAGGTTATAGCAATCAGCCCCAGCATTTT. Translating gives CASNPTGYSNQPQHF.